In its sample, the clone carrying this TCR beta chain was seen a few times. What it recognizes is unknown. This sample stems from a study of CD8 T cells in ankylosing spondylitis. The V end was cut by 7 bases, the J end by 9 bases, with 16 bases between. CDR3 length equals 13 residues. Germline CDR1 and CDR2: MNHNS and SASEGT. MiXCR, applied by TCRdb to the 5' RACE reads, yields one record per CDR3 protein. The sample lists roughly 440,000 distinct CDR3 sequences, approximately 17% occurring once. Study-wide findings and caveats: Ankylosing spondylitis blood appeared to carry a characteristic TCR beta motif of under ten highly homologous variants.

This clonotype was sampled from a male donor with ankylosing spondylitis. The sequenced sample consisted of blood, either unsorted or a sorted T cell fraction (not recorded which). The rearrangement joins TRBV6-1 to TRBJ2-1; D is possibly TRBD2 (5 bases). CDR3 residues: CASKRGSRGEQFF. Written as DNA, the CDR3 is TGTGCCAGCAAACGGGGTTCTCGTGGTGAGCAGTTCTTC.